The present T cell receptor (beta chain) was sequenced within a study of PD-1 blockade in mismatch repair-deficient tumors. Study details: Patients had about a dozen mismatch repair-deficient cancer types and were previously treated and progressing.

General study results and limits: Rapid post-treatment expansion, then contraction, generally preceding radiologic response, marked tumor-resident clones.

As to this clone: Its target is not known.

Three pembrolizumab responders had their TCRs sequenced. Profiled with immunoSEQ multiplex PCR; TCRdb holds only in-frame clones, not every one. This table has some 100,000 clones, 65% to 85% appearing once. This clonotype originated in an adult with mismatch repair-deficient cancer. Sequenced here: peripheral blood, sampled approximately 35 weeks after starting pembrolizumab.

For the CDR3, the DNA is TGTGCCAGCAGTTATGGGGGAGGGACATCCACAGATACGCAGTATTTT. Protein: CASSYGGGTSTDTQYF. The V call is TRBV6-5, the J call TRBJ2-3; TRBD2 is a possible D gene (7 bases). Deletions cut 3 bases from V and 2 bases from J, with 15 bases between. The CDR3 loop spans 16 amino acids. Germline values: CDR1 MNHEY, CDR2 SVGAGI.